Following are 13 T cell receptor beta chains from one sample sequenced in a study of CD8+CD57+ T cells in acquired aplastic anemia. Genomic DNA, serving as template, underwent TCR beta VDJ and CDR3 profiling. TCRdb reprocessed the reads via MiXCR and lists one record per CDR3 protein. The data contain 68,000 or so distinct CDR3 sequences, roughly half of them seen just once; the ten biggest clones take up around 8.8%. Sequencing was carried out using sorted CD4+, CD8+, or CD8+CD57+ T cells (not recorded which) from PBMCs. These receptors were collected from a human donor in good health, serving as a control.

For this clonotype: The germline gene is not matched at one end of the junction; a read error may be the cause. The chain links TRBV7-9 to TRBJ1-2; D is undetermined. Germline CDR1 is SEHNR and CDR2 is FQNEAQ (reference sequence). CDR3 size: 15 residues. The chain's CDR3 is CASSLAVAANNGYTF. CDR3 coding DNA: TGTGCCAGCAGCTTAGCGGTCGCTGCTAACAATGGCTACACCTTC.

V gene TRBV2 combines with J gene TRBJ2-5; 11 bases are a match to TRBD1. The V gene's germline CDR1 is SNHLY and CDR2 FYNNEI. The trim removed 1 base at V and 5 bases at J, leaving 6 bases unmatched. There are 16 residues in the CDR3. CDR3 region: CASSEVGQGARETQYF. The CDR3 DNA sequence: TGTGCCAGCAGTGAAGTTGGACAGGGGGCTCGGGAGACCCAGTACTTC.

This clonotype was detected only once. V usage is TRBV7-2 and J usage is TRBJ2-7, with TRBD2 matching over 9 bases. This CDR3 has 9 residues. The germline CDR1 and CDR2 sequences are SGHTA and FQGNSA. V shed 6 bases, J shed 13 bases, and the junction held 1 base outside the gene matches. CDR3 amino acids: CASRLAGYF. In DNA, the CDR3 is TGTGCCAGCAGACTAGCGGGTTACTTC.

This clonotype was observed many times. The chain combines TRBV27 with TRBJ2-1; D is undetermined. The V and J ends lost 5 bases and 0 bases respectively, with 14 bases between them. The CDR3 runs 16 residues. Germline loops: CDR1 MNHEY, CDR2 SMNVEV (reference sequence). CDR3 in DNA: TGTGCCAGCAGTCCAGGCCCTCACGACTCCTACAATGAGCAGTTCTTC. It is translated as CASSPGPHDSYNEQFF.

With respect to this clonotype: Lacking the conserved final phenylalanine or tryptophan, this CDR3 likely reflects a read error. This chain uses TRBV20-1 with TRBJ2-5; D is ambiguous. Germline values: CDR1 DFQATT, CDR2 SNEGSKA (reference sequence). This CDR3 has 13 amino acids. The CDR3 region has the DNA TGCGGTGCTAGATTCCCAGAACAAGAGACCCAGTACCTC. Residues: CGARFPEQETQYL.

Many counts were recorded for this clonotype. V is TRBV12-3 or TRBV12-4 and J is TRBJ1-5; 9 bases map to TRBD1. The V and J ends lost 6 bases and 0 bases, in that order; junction bases with no gene match: 6. This CDR3 has 16 residues. The CDR3 spells CASSGTGTYSNQPQHF. The CDR3 DNA is TGTGCCAGCAGCGGGACAGGGACGTATAGCAATCAGCCCCAGCATTTT.

This clonotype was seen many times. The chain employs TRBV5-6 and TRBJ2-5; 7 nucleotides align to TRBD1. V shed 1 base, J shed 1 base, and the junction held 7 bases outside the gene matches. The germline CDR1 and CDR2 sequences are SGHDT and YYEEEE. The CDR3 has 16 amino acids. The CDR3 DNA reads TGTGCCAGCAGCTTGTTGGGACAGCCTGTCCAAGAGACCCAGTACTTC. Amino acids: CASSLLGQPVQETQYF.

The V call is TRBV12-3 or TRBV12-4, the J call TRBJ2-1; 7 nucleotides agree with TRBD2. V lost 9 bases and J lost 8; bases outside the gene matches: 13. CDR3 length: 14 residues. CDR3 residues: CASSIGTAGDEQFF. CDR3 in DNA: TGTGCCAGTAGTATCGGGACTGCGGGGGATGAGCAGTTCTTC.

Remarks on this clonotype: An end of the junction does not agree with germline; a read error may underlie this. J is TRBJ2-7 and V is TRBV24-1, with D possibly TRBD2 on 6 matching bases. The CDR3 covers 17 residues. The V gene's germline CDR1 is KGHDR and CDR2 SFDVKD. CDR3 coding DNA: TGTGCCACCAGTGAACGACCTCGACGGGAGAGCTCCTACGAGCGGTACTTC. Translating it yields CATSERPRRESSYERYF.

This clonotype was observed once. An end of the junction does not agree with germline; a read error may underlie this. The genes are TRBV20-1 and TRBJ1-1; D gene unclear. The CDR3 has 10 amino acids. Germline V gene lookup returns CDR1 DFQATT and CDR2 SNEGSKA (reference sequence). The DNA of the CDR3 is TGCAGTGCTAGAGGCACTGAGGCTTTCTTT. This translates into CSARGTEAFF.

The rearrangement links TRBV4-3 to TRBJ1-2; 8 nucleotides match TRBD1. With V trimmed by 0 bases and J by 4 bases, 4 bases remained unmatched. CDR1 is LGHNA and CDR2 is YSLEER in the germline V gene. The CDR3 is 15 residues long. The CDR3 loop is CASSQEAGQAYGYTF. CDR3 bases: TGCGCCAGCAGCCAAGAAGCGGGACAGGCCTATGGCTACACCTTC.

V and J are TRBV11-1 and TRBJ2-3; the D gene is possibly TRBD2 (6 bases). This CDR3 has 14 amino acids. Germline values: CDR1 SGHAT, CDR2 FQDESV (reference sequence). V shed 0 bases and J shed 6 bases, with 10 bases lying between them. The chain's CDR3 is CASSLARGRDTQYF. CDR3 bases: TGTGCCAGCAGCTTAGCGAGAGGGAGGGATACGCAGTATTTT.

V and J are TRBV10-3 and TRBJ2-7, with no clear D. The V and J ends lost 5 bases and 3 bases respectively, with 11 bases between them. This CDR3 comprises 13 residues. Germline V gene data show CDR1 as ENHRY and CDR2 as SYGVKD. The CDR3 region has the DNA TGTGCCATCAGTCCCCCCTTGGGCTACGAGCAGTACTTC. This codes for CAISPPLGYEQYF.